These T cell receptor beta chains were read from a single sample in a study of OX40 agonist ivuxolimab in advanced cancers. The repertoire was sequenced with immunoSEQ multiplex PCR; TCRdb's copy has only in-frame clones and lacks some. This table has roughly 86,000 clones, 86% appearing once. The sample was CD4+ or CD8+ T cells sorted from blood, taken in a trial of the OX40 agonist ivuxolimab. All receptors derive from an adult with an advanced solid tumor such as melanoma, head and neck, liver or kidney cancer. CDR3s include the opening cysteine and the closing phenylalanine or tryptophan. A D gene is named only where the DNA matches it firmly. Size tells how often a clone was seen (once, few, many) or the class of an expanded clone, and some rows leave it out.

J gene | D gene | V gene | clone size | CDR3 DNA | CDR3 protein
TRBJ2-2 | - | TRBV18 | - | TGTGCCAGCTCACCAACCGGACGGGGTCGGGCCACCGGGGAGCTGTTTTTT | CASSPTGRGRATGELFF
TRBJ2-3 | - | TRBV9 | - | TGTGCCAGCAGCGTAGAAGTGCGGCAGAGCACAGATACGCAGTATTTT | CASSVEVRQSTDTQYF
TRBJ1-2 | - | TRBV28 | - | TGTGCCAGCAGTACTCCAGGGCCCTATGGCTACACCTTC | CASSTPGPYGYTF
TRBJ2-3 | TRBD2 | TRBV19 | few | TGTGCCAGTTCCCTCATTGGGGGGGGACTTTTGGATACGCAGTATTTT | CASSLIGGGLLDTQYF
TRBJ2-2 | - | TRBV7-3 | - | TGTGCCACATCGACAGCGAACACCGGGGAGCTGTTTTTT | CATSTANTGELFF
TRBJ2-7 | - | TRBV14 | - | TGTGCCAGCAGCCAAGTCACGTTAGGGGAGTTCTACGAGCAGTACTTC | CASSQVTLGEFYEQYF
TRBJ2-3 | - | TRBV5-1 | once | TGCGCCAGCAGCCGCGGGAGCACAGATACGCAGTATTTT | CASSRGSTDTQYF
TRBJ2-7 | TRBD1 | TRBV5-6 | - | TGTGCCAGCAGCAAGCGGAGGACAGGGCTTCACAACGAGCAGTACTTC | CASSKRRTGLHNEQYF
TRBJ1-2 | - | TRBV11-2 | - | TGTGCCAGCAGCTTAGCGGGTCTAGGAGGGACCTACACCTTC | CASSLAGLGGTYTF
TRBJ1-6 | - | TRBV19 | - | TGTGCCAGTAGTAGGGGACGGGCTAATTCACCCCTCCACTTT | CASSRGRANSPLHF
TRBJ1-5 | TRBD1 | TRBV6-1 | - | TGTGCCAGCAGGGAGACAGGGGTAAGCAATCAGCCCCAGCATTTT | CASRETGVSNQPQHF
TRBJ1-1 | - | TRBV7-2 | - | TGTGCCAGCAGCTTAGATCCGCTGTCTGAAGCTTTCTTT | CASSLDPLSEAFF
TRBJ2-5 | TRBD2 | TRBV11-1 | - | TGTGCCAGCAGCCGATTTAGCGGGAGAGCGCAAGAGACCCAGTACTTC | CASSRFSGRAQETQYF
TRBJ2-7 | TRBD2 | TRBV7-2 | - | TGTGCCAGCAGCTTAGGGGGAGTAGCGGGGGCTTCCGGCGAGCAGTACTTC | CASSLGGVAGASGEQYF
TRBJ2-1 | - | TRBV7-8 | - | TGTGCCAGCAGCTCTCAGACGGGAACCTACAATGAGCAGTTCTTC | CASSSQTGTYNEQFF
TRBJ2-4 | - | TRBV4-1 | - | TGCGCCAGCAGCCAAGGGTTGGGGTTCCTAGCCAAAAACATTCAGTACTTC | CASSQGLGFLAKNIQYF
TRBJ1-1 | TRBD1 | TRBV19 | - | TGTGCCAGTAGTTACCGGGACAGGAACACTGAAGCTTTCTTT | CASSYRDRNTEAFF
TRBJ2-7 | - | TRBV7-8 | - | TGTGCCAGCAGCAAAGGAGGTCAGGACTCCTACGAGCAGTACTTC | CASSKGGQDSYEQYF
TRBJ1-3 | - | TRBV11-2 | - | TGTGCCAGCAGCCCCTCCTGGGGAGGAAACACCATATATTTT | CASSPSWGGNTIYF
TRBJ2-7 | - | TRBV29-1 | - | TGCAGCGTTCGGGAGACAGGGAAGTCCGGCGAGCAGTACTTC | CSVRETGKSGEQYF
TRBJ1-1 | - | TRBV6-5 | - | TGTGCCAGCAGTTTCCAGGAGAACACTGAAGCTTTCTTT | CASSFQENTEAFF
TRBJ1-2 | TRBD1 | TRBV7-2 | - | TGTGCCAGCAGCTTGGGACAGTGGGATATTGGCTACACCTTC | CASSLGQWDIGYTF
TRBJ1-1 | - | TRBV25-1 | - | TGTGCCAGCAGTGAACCCGGGGTTCGCACTGAAGCTTTCTTT | CASSEPGVRTEAFF
TRBJ1-1 | - | TRBV5-8 | - | TGTGCCAGCAGCTTCGATCTGATCCAGAACACTGAAGCTTTCTTT | CASSFDLIQNTEAFF
TRBJ2-7 | - | TRBV7-6 | - | TGTGCCAGCAGCTTAGCCCCCGGGACGTCGTACGAGCAGTACTTC | CASSLAPGTSYEQYF
TRBJ1-6 | - | TRBV6-1 | - | TGTGCCAGCATCCCCCCTACAGGAAATAATTCACCCCTCCACTTT | CASIPPTGNNSPLHF